These T cell receptor beta chains were read from a single sample in a study of blood T cell repertoires in COVID-19. Some clones are missing from TCRdb's copy, which holds only in-frame ones; the method was immunoSEQ multiplex PCR. The repertoire has roughly 95,000 clones, approximately 82% of them found once; the top ten carry over 3.5%. The sequenced sample was peripheral blood. The receptor source for this set is a man in his fifties or sixties with acute or convalescent COVID-19. Each CDR3 is given with its conserved first and last residue. The order of the fields is CDR3 length, D gene, J gene, V gene, clone size, CDR3 DNA, CDR3 protein. The D gene is left open where the match is weak. Not all rows give a size; the values are once, few, many and, for expanded clones, a class.

14	.	TRBJ2-2	TRBV9	.	TGTGCCAGCACCATGGACCGGGGAACCGGGGAGCTGTTTTTT	CASTMDRGTGELFF
15	.	TRBJ2-1	TRBV4-3	.	TGCGCCAGCAGCCAAGGGCTAGGATCGTTCAATGAGCAGTTCTTC	CASSQGLGSFNEQFF
17	TRBD2	TRBJ2-5	TRBV7-8	.	TGTGCCAGCAGCTACGGACTAGCGGGGGGGCGAGTCGAGACCCAGTACTTC	CASSYGLAGGRVETQYF
14	.	TRBJ2-5	TRBV5-6	.	TGTGCCAGCAGCGCGGGACTCACCGTTGAGACCCAGTACTTC	CASSAGLTVETQYF
15	TRBD1	TRBJ1-1	TRBV5-1	.	TGCGCCAGCAGCTTGGAGCAGGGGGCGAACACTGAAGCTTTCTTT	CASSLEQGANTEAFF
14	.	TRBJ1-1	TRBV19	once	TGTGCCAGTAGTATAGGATCAGTCAGGACTGAAGCTTTCTTT	CASSIGSVRTEAFF
15	TRBD1	TRBJ1-2	TRBV9	few	TGTGCCAGCAGCGCATGGACAGGGGCATCAGGTGGCTACACCTTC	CASSAWTGASGGYTF
18	TRBD2	TRBJ2-5	TRBV11-3	.	TGTGCCAGCAGCTTCAGCCTACTAGCGGGAGGCAACCAAGAGACCCAGTACTTC	CASSFSLLAGGNQETQYF
16	TRBD2	TRBJ2-1	TRBV3-1/TRBV3-2	.	TGTGCCAGCAGCTCCAACGAGCGGGAGTTCTACAATGAGCAGTTCTTC	CASSSNEREFYNEQFF
17	.	TRBJ1-4	TRBV3-1/TRBV3-2	.	TGTGCCAGCAGGCCGCTACGAAGACCGACAGAGAATGAAAAACTGTTTTTT	CASRPLRRPTENEKLFF
8	.	TRBJ2-1	TRBV7-9	few	TGTGCCAGCACTAGGGGGTTCTTC	CASTRGFF
16	TRBD1	TRBJ1-2	TRBV5-1	.	TGCGCCAGCAGCTTCGGGCAGGGGGCCAAAAACTATGGCTACACCTTC	CASSFGQGAKNYGYTF
17	TRBD2	TRBJ2-2	TRBV7-3	.	TGTGCCAGCAGCCCCCATGGAACCGGGACTAGCCCCGGGGAGCTGTTTTTT	CASSPHGTGTSPGELFF
15	TRBD2	TRBJ2-1	TRBV7-2	.	TGTGCCAGCAGCCGCCGGGGCGGGAGGGGGAATGAGCAGTTCTTC	CASSRRGGRGNEQFF
15	TRBD1	TRBJ1-2	TRBV7-9	.	TGTGCCAGCAGCTTATGGGACAGGGGGGACTATGGCTACACCTTC	CASSLWDRGDYGYTF
15	TRBD2	TRBJ2-3	TRBV7-9	.	TGTGCCAGCAGCTTAGGTAGCGGGAGAGAAGATACGCAGTATTTT	CASSLGSGREDTQYF
14	.	TRBJ1-4	TRBV5-1	.	TGCGCCAGCAGCAGAACAGGAGTAGAAGAAAAACTGTTTTTT	CASSRTGVEEKLFF
16	TRBD1	TRBJ2-1	TRBV6-5	.	TGTGCCAGCAGTTACTCCGGGACAGGGTCATACAATGAGCAGTTCTTC	CASSYSGTGSYNEQFF
15	.	TRBJ1-5	TRBV18	.	TGTGCCAGCTCCTCAGGGGTCAATAGCAATCAGCCCCAGCATTTT	CASSSGVNSNQPQHF
15	TRBD2	TRBJ2-2	TRBV6-4	few	TGTGCCAGCAGTGAAAGCGCGGGAGAGACCGGGGAGCTGTTTTTT	CASSESAGETGELFF
14	.	TRBJ1-5	TRBV2	once	TGTGCCAGCAGTGAAACAGGGCGGATTCAGCCCCAGCATTTT	CASSETGRIQPQHF
14	.	TRBJ1-2	TRBV5-1	few	TGCGCCAGCAGCGGCGATGCGGGAAGCTATGGCTACACCTTC	CASSGDAGSYGYTF
15	TRBD1	TRBJ2-5	TRBV7-9	.	TGTGCCAGCAGCTTAGTAGGGGACAGGGTCGAGACCCAGTACTTC	CASSLVGDRVETQYF
13	.	TRBJ2-3	TRBV30	.	TGTGCCTGGACCCCAACGGGAGCCCTTCCGGTGTATTTT	CAWTPTGALPVYF
14	TRBD2	TRBJ2-7	TRBV7-2	.	TGTGCCAGCACCTCCCAATCTAGCGGCTACGAGCAGTACTTC	CASTSQSSGYEQYF
14	TRBD1	TRBJ2-2	TRBV3-1/TRBV3-2	.	TGTGCCAGCAGTCGACAGGGGAAAGCCGGGGAGCTGTTTTTT	CASSRQGKAGELFF
13	TRBD1	TRBJ1-1	TRBV5-6	.	TGTGCCAGCAGCTTGGGCAGGGGGACTGAAGCTTTCTTT	CASSLGRGTEAFF
15	TRBD1	TRBJ1-1	TRBV13	.	TGTGCCAGCAGCTTAGCCCGGACAGGGGGGTCTGAAGCTTTCTTT	CASSLARTGGSEAFF
15	.	TRBJ1-4	TRBV19	.	TGTGCCAGTAGTATAGGGAGTGCAACTAATGAAAAACTGTTTTTT	CASSIGSATNEKLFF
14	TRBD1	TRBJ2-7	TRBV9	.	TGTGCCAGCAGCGATGGGACAGGGAGGTACGAGCAGTACTTC	CASSDGTGRYEQYF
18	TRBD2	TRBJ2-1	TRBV4-3	.	TGCGCCAGCAGCCAAGATCGCCAGCGGGGGGAACTCTACAATGAGCAGTTCTTC	CASSQDRQRGELYNEQFF
15	TRBD1	TRBJ2-1	TRBV5-1	many	TGCGCCAGCAGCTATGGACAGGGGGCCTACAATGAGCAGTTCTTC	CASSYGQGAYNEQFF
14	TRBD2	TRBJ2-2	TRBV9	.	TGTGCCAGCAGGTTAGGGGAGGGCCCCGGGGAGCTGTTTTTT	CASRLGEGPGELFF
15	TRBD1	TRBJ2-1	TRBV19	.	TGTGCCAGTAGTATAGAACGGACAGGGAGAGATGAGCAGTTCTTC	CASSIERTGRDEQFF
17	.	TRBJ1-2	TRBV2	.	TGTGCCAGCAGTTTCCCCATGGGGCAGGTACAGTCGTATGGCTACACCTTC	CASSFPMGQVQSYGYTF
15	.	TRBJ2-1	TRBV18	.	TGTGCCAGCTCACCACTAGAGGGAGGAATCAATGAGCAGTTCTTC	CASSPLEGGINEQFF
15	TRBD1	TRBJ1-6	TRBV27	.	TGTGCCAGCGCCCAGACAGGGACATATAATTCACCCCTCCACTTT	CASAQTGTYNSPLHF
18	TRBD2	TRBJ2-1	TRBV30	.	TGTGCATCTGACTCCGGGACTAGCGGGACTAGGTCCTACAATGAGCAGTTCTTC	CASDSGTSGTRSYNEQFF
14	.	TRBJ1-3	TRBV7-9	.	TGTGCCAGCAGCGTACAGGGTGCTGGAAACACCATATATTTT	CASSVQGAGNTIYF
17	TRBD1	TRBJ1-1	TRBV10-2	.	TGCGCCAGCAGTGAGACCCGGACAGGGCCTATGAACACTGAAGCTTTCTTT	CASSETRTGPMNTEAFF
14	.	TRBJ2-5	TRBV18	.	TGTGCCAGCTCGCCTGTAGGGGCTCAAGAGACCCAGTACTTC	CASSPVGAQETQYF
16	.	TRBJ2-1	TRBV27	.	TGTGCCAGCAGGCCGGGGGGTGGGAGAGGGGGGAATGAGCAGTTCTTC	CASRPGGGRGGNEQFF
16	TRBD2	TRBJ2-5	TRBV6-2/TRBV6-3	.	TGTGCCAGCAGTTCCCGGACTAGCGGAGACCAAGAGACCCAGTACTTC	CASSSRTSGDQETQYF
12	.	TRBJ2-3	TRBV28	.	TGTGCCAGTAGCGTAAGCACAGATACGCAGTATTTT	CASSVSTDTQYF
14	TRBD1	TRBJ1-4	TRBV9	few	TGTGCCAGCAGTGGACAGGCCGGCAGTAAGAAACTGTTTTTT	CASSGQAGSKKLFF
15	TRBD1	TRBJ1-2	TRBV27	few	TGTGCCAGCAGTCCCGGACAGGGGAAAAACTATGGCTACACCTTC	CASSPGQGKNYGYTF
14	TRBD1	TRBJ1-5	TRBV3-1/TRBV3-2	.	TGTGCCAGCAGCCCGACAGGGGGCTATCAGCCCCAGCATTTT	CASSPTGGYQPQHF
18	.	TRBJ1-1	TRBV21-1	.	TGTGCCAGCAGCAATCCCGGACAGGGAGAAGGAATGAACACTGAAGCTTTCTTT	CASSNPGQGEGMNTEAFF
14	TRBD1	TRBJ2-7	TRBV11-3	.	TGTGCCAGCAGCTCGGACAGGGGGGAGGACGAGCAGTACTTC	CASSSDRGEDEQYF
15	.	TRBJ1-2	TRBV3-1/TRBV3-2	.	TGTGCCAGCAGCCTTTCCACCCAACGGAGAAGTGGCTACACCTTC	CASSLSTQRRSGYTF
16	TRBD1	TRBJ2-1	TRBV11-2	.	TGTGCCAGCAGCTTAGCACCGGGACAGGGGAGATATGAGCAGTTCTTC	CASSLAPGQGRYEQFF
18	.	TRBJ2-1	TRBV7-9	.	TGTGCCAGCAGCTTAGGTCTTTTCGGGGGCGGGAGCTACAATGAGCAGTTCTTC	CASSLGLFGGGSYNEQFF
14	TRBD1	TRBJ2-7	TRBV6-5	.	TGTGCCAGTGCCCTCGGGACAGGTGGGGATGGGCAGTACTTC	CASALGTGGDGQYF
15	.	TRBJ2-3	TRBV7-3	.	TGTGCCAGCAGCTTAAGAGTAGCCAGCACAGATACGCAGTATTTT	CASSLRVASTDTQYF
16	TRBD1	TRBJ1-2	TRBV28	few	TGTGCCAGCAGTTTCGGGACAGGGTCCGTCAACTATGGCTACACCTTC	CASSFGTGSVNYGYTF
14	TRBD1	TRBJ1-2	TRBV5-4	once	TGTGCCAGCAGCCGGGGACAGACCGAACATGGCTACACCTTC	CASSRGQTEHGYTF
13	.	TRBJ2-7	TRBV5-1	.	TGCGCCAGCAGCGTGGGACAAGCCTACGAGCAGTACTTC	CASSVGQAYEQYF
17	TRBD1	TRBJ1-3	TRBV6-2/TRBV6-3	few	TGTGCCAGCAGTTTTCCCGGGACAGGGATCTCTGGAAACACCATATATTTT	CASSFPGTGISGNTIYF
17	TRBD2	TRBJ2-2	TRBV18	few	TGTGCCAGCTCACCACTCTCCCGGGGGGAGGACACCGGGGAGCTGTTTTTT	CASSPLSRGEDTGELFF